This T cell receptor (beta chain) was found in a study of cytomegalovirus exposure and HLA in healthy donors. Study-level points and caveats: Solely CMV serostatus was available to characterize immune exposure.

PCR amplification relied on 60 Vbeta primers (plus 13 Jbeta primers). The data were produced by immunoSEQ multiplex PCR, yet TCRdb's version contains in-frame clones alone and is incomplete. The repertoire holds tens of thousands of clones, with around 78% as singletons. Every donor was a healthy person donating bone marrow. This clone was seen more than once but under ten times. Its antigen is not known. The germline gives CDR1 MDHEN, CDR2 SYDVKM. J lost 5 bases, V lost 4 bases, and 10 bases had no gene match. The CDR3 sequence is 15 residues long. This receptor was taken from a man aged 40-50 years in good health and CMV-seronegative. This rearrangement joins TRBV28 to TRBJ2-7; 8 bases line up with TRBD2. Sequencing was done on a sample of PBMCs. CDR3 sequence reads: CASSSPRVGGDEQYF. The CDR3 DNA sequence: TGTGCCAGCAGTTCCCCGAGGGTCGGGGGGGACGAGCAGTACTTC.